One sample yielded the 22 T cell receptor beta chains listed below, sequenced in a study of cytomegalovirus exposure and HLA in healthy donors. It was with 60 Vbeta and 13 Jbeta primers that the PCR ran. TCRdb's table, derived via immunoSEQ multiplex PCR, lists solely in-frame clones and lacks some. This table holds approximately 88,000 clones, more than 60% found once. The sequencing sample was made of PBMCs. The source is a man between 50 and 59 years old in good health and CMV-seropositive.

Written as DNA, the CDR3 is TGCGCCAGCAGCCAACATATCAGGGGTTTGTACGAGCAGTACTTC. Protein product: CASSQHIRGLYEQYF. J is TRBJ2-7 and V is TRBV4-1; D might be TRBD1 (6 bases). Trimming shortened V by 2 bases and J by 4 bases, and 15 bases separated the two germline ends. The CDR3 totals 15 residues. Germline assignment: CDR1 MGHRA and CDR2 YSYEKL.

The rearrangement uses TRBV7-2 and TRBJ2-5; maybe TRBD1 (6 bases). The CDR3 spans 14 residues. V lost 5 bases and J lost 1, with 11 bases in between. Germline V gene lookup returns CDR1 SGHTA and CDR2 FQGNSA. The CDR3 bases are TGTGCCAGCAGCCCCTACAGGGCCCAAGAGACCCAGTACTTC. Its translation: CASSPYRAQETQYF.

This chain links TRBV7-8 with TRBJ1-5; D not certain. The germline V gene has CDR1 SGHVS and CDR2 FQNEAQ. CDR3 size: 14 residues. Trimming shortened V by 5 bases and J by 0 bases, and 8 bases separated the two germline ends. CDR3 region: CASSPTHSNQPQHF. The CDR3 DNA reads as TGTGCCAGCAGCCCGACTCATAGCAATCAGCCCCAGCATTTT. The whole variable domain, remainder taken from reference TRBV7-8 and TRBJ1-5, is GAGVSQSPRYKVAKRGQDVALRCDPISGHVSLFWYQQALGQGPEFLTYFQNEAQLDKSGLPSDRFFAERPEGSVSTLKIQRTQQEDSAVYLCASSPTHSNQPQHFGDGTRLSIL.

The chain combines TRBV6-1 with TRBJ1-2, with TRBD1 identical over 10 bases. Germline V gene lookup returns CDR1 MNHNS and CDR2 SASEGT. The CDR3 consists of 16 residues. J gave up 5 bases and V 3 bases, and 9 bases lay outside the gene matches. CDR3 sequence (DNA): TGTGCCAGCAGTGAGTTTCCGGGACAGGGGTTGTATGGCTACACCTTC. Its translation: CASSEFPGQGLYGYTF.

A single count supports this clone. The chain carries TRBV9 and TRBJ1-3; 8 bases line up with TRBD1. From germline, CDR1 is SGDLS and CDR2 YYNGEE. CDR3 length: 15 amino acids. V gave up 5 bases and J gave up 2 bases; unmatched junction bases: 6. CDR3: CASSSTGATGNTIYF. As DNA, the CDR3 is TGTGCCAGCAGTTCGACAGGGGCAACTGGAAACACCATATATTTT.

The chain recombines TRBV10-1 with TRBJ1-1, with D possibly matching TRBD1 (6 bases). Trimming cost V 8 bases and J 0 bases, with 16 bases left between them. Germline V lookup: CDR1 WNHNN, CDR2 SYGVQD (reference sequence). The length of the CDR3 is 15 residues. For the CDR3, the DNA is TGCGCCAGCGAGGCAGGGGCTAAAGTGAACACTGAAGCTTTCTTT. Amino acid sequence: CASEAGAKVNTEAFF.

This clone was detected only a few times. The chain carries TRBV30 and TRBJ1-1; D gene ambiguous. The germline gives CDR1 GTSNPN, CDR2 SVGIG (reference sequence). The CDR3 spans 11 residues. In DNA form, the CDR3 reads TGTGTCTTGAAGCTGAACACTGAAGCTTTCTTT. It specifies CVLKLNTEAFF.

This clone was seen more than once but under ten times. The V and J genes are TRBV27 and TRBJ1-6; D is unclear. Germline CDR1 reads MNHEY; CDR2 reads SMNVEV (reference sequence). This CDR3 has 17 residues. Trimming left V 5 bases short and J 3 bases short, with 17 bases between. CDR3 loop: CASSAGWEGNYNSPLHF. DNA of the CDR3: TGTGCCAGCAGTGCTGGGTGGGAGGGCAACTATAATTCACCCCTCCACTTT.

Regarding this clone: Sequence at one end of the junction differs from germline and may be a read error. The J gene is TRBJ2-3, the V gene TRBV7-2, with 7 bases identical to TRBD1. Germline CDR1 is SGHTA and CDR2 is FQGNSA. This CDR3 contains 12 residues. CDR3 DNA sequence: TGTGCCAGCAGCATGCTGAGACAGGGTCCTAGTTTT. Amino acids: CASSMLRQGPSF.

The rearrangement links TRBV2 to TRBJ1-1, with TRBD1 matching 7 bases. This CDR3 is 14 amino acids long. In germline, CDR1 is SNHLY, CDR2 FYNNEI. J gave up 6 bases and V 4 bases, and 8 bases lay outside the gene matches. As DNA, the CDR3 is TGTGCCAGCAGTGTAGAGGGGACAGCCTCTGAAGCTTTCTTT. This encodes CASSVEGTASEAFF.

J is TRBJ2-6 and V is TRBV7-9; D call uncertain. Trimming took 2 bases from V and 11 from J, leaving 10 bases between them. This CDR3 region has 13 residues. Per germline, CDR1 SEHNR and CDR2 FQNEAQ (reference sequence). CDR3 amino acids: CASSLQENDVLTF. In DNA, the CDR3 is TGTGCCAGCAGCTTACAGGAAAACGACGTCCTGACTTTC. The full variable domain, rest sourced from reference TRBV7-9 and TRBJ2-6, is DTGVSQNPRHKITKRGQNVTFRCDPISEHNRLYWYRQTLGQGPEFLTYFQNEAQLEKSRLLSDRFSAERPKGSFSTLEIQRTEQGDSAMYLCASSLQENDVLTFGAGSRLTVL.

This clone was detected only a few times. This rearrangement joins TRBV29-1 to TRBJ1-3, with D uncertain. CDR3 length: 11 residues. The V end lost 7 bases, the J end lost 5 bases, and 9 bases lay between the germline ends. Germline values: CDR1 SQVTM, CDR2 ANQGSEA. CDR3 loop: CSALSRNTIYF. CDR3 nucleotides: TGCAGCGCGCTTAGCAGAAACACCATATATTTT.

The V call is TRBV4-3, the J call TRBJ2-3; no clear D. V lost 4 bases and J 2 bases, leaving 7 bases between the germline ends. Per germline, CDR1 LGHNA and CDR2 YSLEER. The CDR3 extends over 13 amino acids. DNA of the CDR3: TGCGCCAGCAGCCCGGGTCACACAGATACGCAGTATTTT. It specifies CASSPGHTDTQYF.

The CDR3 sequence: CASSLGASGLNNEQFF. The CDR3 coding sequence is TGTGCCAGCAGCTTAGGAGCCTCGGGACTCAACAATGAGCAGTTCTTC. The chain links TRBV7-6 to TRBJ2-1, with D maybe TRBD2 (6 bases). The length of the CDR3 is 16 residues. CDR1 and CDR2 from the germline V gene are SGHVS and FNYEAQ. Trimming shortened V by 1 base and J by 5 bases, and 15 bases separated the two germline ends.

The chain combines TRBV6-4 with TRBJ2-2; maybe TRBD2 (5 bases). The CDR3 length is 14 residues. The germline V and J ends were trimmed by 8 bases and 0 bases, with 10 bases remaining between them. Germline values: CDR1 MRHNA, CDR2 SNTAGT. CDR3 nucleotide sequence: TGTGCCAGCCGGGAAGGGCCGAACACCGGGGAGCTGTTTTTT. Translated: CASREGPNTGELFF.

This clone was picked up a small number of times. The rearrangement links TRBV10-2 to TRBJ1-6; D remains ambiguous. Germline V gives CDR1 WSHSY, CDR2 SAAADI. The V end was cut by 4 bases, the J end by 6 bases, with 7 bases between. This CDR3 region has 13 residues. CDR3 residues: CASSGGSNSPLHF. CDR3 nucleotide sequence: TGCGCCAGCAGTGGAGGGTCTAATTCACCCCTCCACTTT.

J is TRBJ1-2 and V is TRBV7-2, with 7 bases matching TRBD1. Germline assignment: CDR1 SGHTA and CDR2 FQGNSA. Trimming took 1 base from V and 14 from J; bases not matched to a gene: 10. This CDR3 comprises 13 residues. CDR3 nucleotide sequence: TGTGCCAGCAGCTTAGGACAGGGATGGAGGGAGACCTTC. It yields the protein CASSLGQGWRETF.

This chain connects TRBV6-1 to TRBJ1-2, with 7 bases identical to TRBD1. This CDR3 has 13 residues. V shed 6 bases, J shed 4 bases, and the junction held 5 bases outside the gene matches. CDR1 MNHNS and CDR2 SASEGT come from the germline V gene. This chain's CDR3 is CASRLQGRYGYTF. The CDR3 coding sequence is TGTGCCAGCAGGTTACAGGGGCGCTATGGCTACACCTTC.

This clone was picked up a small number of times. The J gene is TRBJ1-4, the V gene TRBV6-4; D unclear. V was pared by 5 bases and J by 11 bases, with 15 bases between. Germline V gene sequence: CDR1 MRHNA, CDR2 SNTAGT. CDR3 length: 13 amino acids. In nucleotides, the CDR3 is TGTGCCAGCAGTAAACTAACCGGAGATAAACTGTTTTTT. It codes for CASSKLTGDKLFF.

This clone has more than one count but fewer than ten. The V and J genes are TRBV20-1 and TRBJ2-5, with D maybe TRBD1 (6 bases). Germline V CDR1 and CDR2: DFQATT, SNEGSKA (reference sequence). The CDR3 totals 11 residues. Written as DNA, the CDR3 is TGCAGGGCGGACAGAGACTCAAAGGGGTACTTC. Encoded protein: CRADRDSKGYF.

In this sample, this clone turned up a few times. The chain recombines TRBV7-2 with TRBJ1-5; D possibly corresponds to TRBD1 (5 bases). CDR1 and CDR2 (germline): SGHTA, FQGNSA. This CDR3 is 12 amino acids long. V lost 4 bases and J lost 4, with 5 bases in between. This chain's CDR3 is CASSSGNQPQHF. The CDR3 DNA reads TGTGCCAGCAGCTCAGGGAATCAGCCCCAGCATTTT.

In its sample, this clone was seen a few times. The CDR3 DNA is TGTGCCAGCCGCCCAGGGATCGGCACAGATACGCAGTATTTT. It is translated as CASRPGIGTDTQYF. V is TRBV18 and J is TRBJ2-3; perhaps TRBD1 as D (5 bases). This CDR3 has 14 residues. The germline V gene encodes CDR1 KGHSH and CDR2 LQKENI. Trimming took off 8 bases at V and 1 base at J, with 13 bases between the two ends.